The clone carrying this TCR beta chain was recorded many times. The source of the sample is a study of metastatic and nonmetastatic thyroid tumors. Study-level information: Malignant and benign thyroid patients had repertoires compared in peripheral blood and tumor or nodule tissue.

Every patient underwent thyroid surgery untreated. V was cut by 2 bases and J by 9 bases, with 8 bases left in between. Germline values: CDR1 MNHEY, CDR2 SVGAGI. This CDR3 is 12 amino acids long. In the original processing: The study built a papillary thyroid cancer distant-metastasis classifier from CDR3 differences across clinicopathological groups. TCRdb reprocessed the PCR reads via MiXCR. The V and J calls, along with clone size, are taken from TCRdb and not from the paper's own processing. The table has about 47,000 clones, roughly a quarter seen once; the top ten hold roughly 3%. Sequenced sample: blood. The sequence was obtained from a male donor with papillary thyroid cancer or a benign thyroid nodule (not recorded which). Some clones in this sample may be carry-over from other donors' samples. V gene TRBV6-5 combines with J gene TRBJ1-5; D gene uncertain. CDR3 in DNA: TGTGCCAGCAGTTACCGTGGTGGGCCCCAGCATTTT. This sequence encodes CASSYRGGPQHF.